This is a list of T cell receptor beta chains from one sample in a study of CD8 T cells in ankylosing spondylitis. TCRdb independently ran MiXCR on the 5' RACE reads; one entry per CDR3 protein. The sample records about 250,000 distinct CDR3 sequences, under 35% being singletons. Sequenced input: blood, either unsorted or a sorted T cell fraction (not recorded which). Every receptor here comes from a male donor with ankylosing spondylitis or in good health (not recorded which). Both conserved end residues are part of each CDR3. A D gene is named only where the DNA matches it firmly. The listing skips clone size in some rows; elsewhere it reads once, few, many or a size class.

CDR3aa: CASSRREGLAGTETQYF; CDR3nt: TGTGCCAGCAGCCGACGGGAAGGACTAGCGGGGACAGAGACCCAGTACTTC; j_gene: TRBJ2-5; v_gene: TRBV3-1; d_gene: TRBD2; abundance: .
CDR3aa: CSACPTGTGYYNSPLHF; CDR3nt: TGCAGTGCTTGCCCGACGGGGACAGGGTACTATAATTCACCCCTCCACTTT; j_gene: TRBJ1-6; v_gene: TRBV20-1; d_gene: TRBD1; abundance: .
CDR3aa: CASSPRTEDNEQFF; CDR3nt: TGTGCCAGCAGTCCCCGGACGGAGGACAATGAGCAGTTCTTC; j_gene: TRBJ2-1; v_gene: TRBV12-3/TRBV12-4; d_gene: .; abundance: .
CDR3aa: CASSGQGPEAFF; CDR3nt: TGTGCCAGCAGTGGGCAAGGACCTGAAGCTTTCTTT; j_gene: TRBJ1-1; v_gene: TRBV6-6; d_gene: .; abundance: few
CDR3aa: CASKLGGDETQYF; CDR3nt: TGTGCCAGCAAACTGGGGGGGGATGAGACCCAGTACTTC; j_gene: TRBJ2-5; v_gene: TRBV12-3/TRBV12-4; d_gene: TRBD2; abundance: few
CDR3aa: CASGLGTSDHEQFF; CDR3nt: TGTGCTAGTGGTTTGGGGACTAGCGACCATGAGCAGTTCTTC; j_gene: TRBJ2-1; v_gene: TRBV12-5; d_gene: TRBD2; abundance: .
CDR3aa: CASSYSYARAAYEQYF; CDR3nt: TGTGCCAGCAGTTACTCGTACGCTAGGGCGGCCTACGAGCAGTACTTC; j_gene: TRBJ2-7; v_gene: TRBV6-5; d_gene: .; abundance: .
CDR3aa: CSAGTSNTGELFF; CDR3nt: TGCAGCGCTGGGACATCGAACACCGGGGAGCTGTTTTTT; j_gene: TRBJ2-2; v_gene: TRBV29-1; d_gene: .; abundance: .
CDR3aa: CSARGRINQPQHF; CDR3nt: TGCAGTGCTAGGGGACGGATAAATCAGCCCCAGCATTTT; j_gene: TRBJ1-5; v_gene: TRBV20-1; d_gene: .; abundance: .
CDR3aa: CASSPRLAGPTGELFF; CDR3nt: TGTGCCAGCAGCCCCAGACTAGCGGGGCCCACCGGGGAGCTGTTTTTT; j_gene: TRBJ2-2; v_gene: TRBV11-2; d_gene: TRBD2; abundance: .
CDR3aa: CSVGGLASYEQYF; CDR3nt: TGCAGCGTTGGGGGACTCGCCTCCTACGAGCAGTACTTC; j_gene: TRBJ2-7; v_gene: TRBV29-1; d_gene: .; abundance: few
CDR3aa: CASNRQGVADTEAFF; CDR3nt: TGTGCCAGCAATAGACAGGGGGTCGCGGACACTGAAGCTTTCTTT; j_gene: TRBJ1-1; v_gene: TRBV12-3/TRBV12-4; d_gene: TRBD1; abundance: few
CDR3aa: CASSSTSGQETQYF; CDR3nt: TGTGCCAGCAGTTCGACTAGCGGCCAAGAGACCCAGTACTTC; j_gene: TRBJ2-5; v_gene: TRBV12-3/TRBV12-4; d_gene: TRBD2; abundance: few
CDR3aa: CSAEPGQGGGTQYF; CDR3nt: TGCAGTGCAGAACCGGGACAGGGGGGAGGGACCCAGTACTTC; j_gene: TRBJ2-5; v_gene: TRBV20-1; d_gene: TRBD1; abundance: .
CDR3aa: CASSLATGASYEQYF; CDR3nt: TGTGCCAGCAGCTTAGCAACAGGGGCATCCTACGAGCAGTACTTC; j_gene: TRBJ2-7; v_gene: TRBV7-6; d_gene: TRBD1; abundance: few
CDR3aa: CASRGAGQETQYF; CDR3nt: TGTGCCAGCAGGGGGGCAGGACAAGAGACCCAGTACTTC; j_gene: TRBJ2-5; v_gene: TRBV10-3; d_gene: .; abundance: .
CDR3aa: CSARLAAIYNEQFF; CDR3nt: TGCAGTGCTAGACTAGCGGCGATCTACAATGAGCAGTTCTTC; j_gene: TRBJ2-1; v_gene: TRBV20-1; d_gene: TRBD2; abundance: .
CDR3aa: CSASKGAGEQFF; CDR3nt: TGCAGTGCTAGCAAGGGGGCCGGTGAGCAGTTCTTC; j_gene: TRBJ2-1; v_gene: TRBV20-1; d_gene: TRBD1; abundance: .
CDR3aa: CSARGPQGGTQYF; CDR3nt: TGCAGTGCTAGAGGGCCACAGGGAGGGACCCAGTACTTC; j_gene: TRBJ2-5; v_gene: TRBV20-1; d_gene: .; abundance: .
CDR3aa: CATSDLPSGQMKETQYF; CDR3nt: TGTGCCACCAGTGATTTGCCTAGCGGGCAAATGAAAGAGACCCAGTACTTC; j_gene: TRBJ2-5; v_gene: TRBV24-1; d_gene: TRBD2; abundance: .
CDR3aa: CASSARTGDPNTEAFF; CDR3nt: TGTGCCAGCAGCGCACGGACAGGGGACCCGAACACTGAAGCTTTCTTT; j_gene: TRBJ1-1; v_gene: TRBV7-9; d_gene: TRBD1; abundance: .
CDR3aa: CSARDRDNLGPGNTVYF; CDR3nt: TGCAGTGCTAGAGATAGGGACAACCTCGGACCAGGAAACACCGTATATTTT; j_gene: TRBJ1-3; v_gene: TRBV20-1; d_gene: .; abundance: .
CDR3aa: CASRDRVNQPQHF; CDR3nt: TGTGCCAGCCGGGACAGGGTAAATCAGCCCCAGCATTTT; j_gene: TRBJ1-5; v_gene: TRBV12-3/TRBV12-4; d_gene: TRBD1; abundance: few
CDR3aa: CASSSPPLAEQYF; CDR3nt: TGTGCCAGCAGCTCCCCCCCACTAGCGGAGCAGTACTTC; j_gene: TRBJ2-7; v_gene: TRBV7-9; d_gene: TRBD2; abundance: few
CDR3aa: CSATGFGRKPNQPQHF; CDR3nt: TGCAGTGCTACGGGCTTTGGGCGGAAGCCCAATCAGCCCCAGCATTTT; j_gene: TRBJ1-5; v_gene: TRBV20-1; d_gene: .; abundance: .
CDR3aa: CSAPFWAENTIYF; CDR3nt: TGCAGTGCACCGTTTTGGGCGGAAAACACCATATATTTT; j_gene: TRBJ1-3; v_gene: TRBV20-1; d_gene: .; abundance: few
CDR3aa: CASSEAGVDGPQHF; CDR3nt: TGTGCCAGCAGTGAAGCGGGCGTAGACGGGCCCCAGCATTTT; j_gene: TRBJ1-5; v_gene: TRBV12-3/TRBV12-4; d_gene: .; abundance: few
CDR3aa: CASRGGSNQPQHF; CDR3nt: TGTGCCAGCAGGGGGGGTAGCAATCAGCCCCAGCATTTT; j_gene: TRBJ1-5; v_gene: TRBV28; d_gene: .; abundance: .
CDR3aa: CASSQLSSGGYEQYF; CDR3nt: TGCGCCAGCAGCCAACTCTCTAGCGGGGGGTACGAGCAGTACTTC; j_gene: TRBJ2-7; v_gene: TRBV4-1; d_gene: TRBD2; abundance: few
CDR3aa: CASSQDPSGGNEQFF; CDR3nt: TGTGCCAGCAGCCAAGATCCTAGCGGGGGCAATGAGCAGTTCTTC; j_gene: TRBJ2-1; v_gene: TRBV4-2; d_gene: TRBD2; abundance: .
CDR3aa: CASSYSMSTHPTF; CDR3nt: TGTGCCAGCAGTTACTCGATGTCGACCCACCCCACCTTC; j_gene: TRBJ1-2; v_gene: TRBV6-6; d_gene: .; abundance: few
CDR3aa: CSARVGYLADTQYF; CDR3nt: TGCAGTGCTAGAGTGGGCTATCTTGCAGATACGCAGTATTTT; j_gene: TRBJ2-3; v_gene: TRBV20-1; d_gene: .; abundance: .
CDR3aa: CASSGDRGGLNEQFF; CDR3nt: TGTGCCAGCAGCGGGGACAGGGGAGGGTTAAATGAGCAGTTCTTC; j_gene: TRBJ2-1; v_gene: TRBV11-1; d_gene: TRBD1; abundance: .
CDR3aa: CASSYGTGGNGYTF; CDR3nt: TGTGCCAGCAGTTACGGGACAGGGGGCAATGGCTACACCTTC; j_gene: TRBJ1-2; v_gene: TRBV6-5; d_gene: TRBD1; abundance: .
CDR3aa: CSVAGGTEPKYNEQFF; CDR3nt: TGCAGCGTCGCTGGCGGGACCGAGCCTAAGTACAATGAGCAGTTCTTC; j_gene: TRBJ2-1; v_gene: TRBV29-1; d_gene: .; abundance: few
CDR3aa: CASSLVSARTQYF; CDR3nt: TGTGCCAGCAGCTTAGTGTCCGCTCGGACCCAGTACTTC; j_gene: TRBJ2-5; v_gene: TRBV11-2; d_gene: .; abundance: .
CDR3aa: CASSQLAGGPHEQFF; CDR3nt: TGTGCCAGCAGCCAACTAGCGGGGGGACCCCATGAGCAGTTCTTC; j_gene: TRBJ2-1; v_gene: TRBV5-6; d_gene: TRBD2; abundance: .
CDR3aa: CSASQTTPKETQYF; CDR3nt: TGCAGTGCTAGCCAGACCACACCCAAAGAGACCCAGTACTTC; j_gene: TRBJ2-5; v_gene: TRBV20-1; d_gene: .; abundance: few
CDR3aa: CASSFPGLNEKLFF; CDR3nt: TGTGCCAGCAGTTTCCCCGGGCTGAATGAAAAACTGTTTTTT; j_gene: TRBJ1-4; v_gene: TRBV12-3/TRBV12-4; d_gene: .; abundance: .